The 11 T cell receptor beta chains in this list originate from one sample, sequenced in a study of T cells in women clearing cervical HPV infection. Sequencing was performed with immunoSEQ multiplex PCR; in TCRdb, only in-frame clones are kept and a portion is missing. The repertoire table contains approximately 52,000 clones. Sequences were obtained from blood buffy coat. The receptors derive from a woman aged 18-69 years with a cervical HPV16 infection that either progressed to CIN3+ or cleared (not recorded which).

For this clone: Read coverage stops 3 residues before the CDR3 terminus; the germline J gene supplies the remainder. The gene calls are TRBV5-3 and TRBJ2-7; the D gene is possibly TRBD1 (6 bases). TRBV5-3 belongs to the ORF category, with a function that is uncertain. This CDR3 contains 21 residues. Trimming pared 0 bases from V and 4 bases from J, leaving 32 bases between. CDR3: CARSLEQGDIEVIKGFYEQYF. The CDR3 DNA, read in part, is TGTGCCAGAAGCTTGGAACAGGGAGATATAGAGGTTATAAAGGGTTTTTACGAG.

As to this clone: The DNA ends 3 residues before the CDR3 does, and the rest of the CDR3 is filled in from the germline J gene. This chain connects TRBV2 to TRBJ2-3, with TRBD2 matching over 8 bases. CDR1 is SNHLY and CDR2 is FYNNEI in the germline V gene. This CDR3 has 16 amino acids. The J segment lost 3 bases and the V segment lost 2 bases, leaving 7 bases of the junction unmatched. The CDR3 sequence is CASSEWAGGVTDTQYF. The CDR3 DNA, read in part, is TGTGCCAGCAGTGAATGGGCGGGAGGAGTGACAGATACG.

A note on this clone: The CDR3 extends 3 residues past the end of the read, so its final part is completed from the germline J gene. V is TRBV20-1 and J is TRBJ1-5; the D gene is possibly TRBD1 (6 bases). The CDR3 totals 17 residues. The V end lost 0 bases, the J end lost 0 bases, and 15 bases lay between the germline ends. The germline V gene encodes CDR1 DFQATT and CDR2 SNEGSKA (reference sequence). CDR3 DNA, as far as it was read: TGCAGTGCTAGAGATCGGACAGAAACTTATAGCAATCAGCCC. Translated, it gives CSARDRTETYSNQP. The complete CDR3 reads CSARDRTETYSNQPQHF.

With respect to this clone: The sequence runs out 3 residues before the end of the CDR3; the remainder is reconstructed from the germline J gene. The V call is TRBV13, the J call TRBJ2-1, with TRBD2 identical over 8 bases. The CDR3 is 17 residues long. V was clipped by 8 bases and J by 2 bases; unmatched bases: 14. CDR1 and CDR2 from the germline V gene are PRHDT and FYEKMQ (reference sequence). Incomplete CDR3 DNA: TGTGCCAGCGAGGAAGCGGGGGCCCTTAGCACCTACAATGAG. Encoded protein: CASEEAGALSTYNE. The complete CDR3 sequence is CASEEAGALSTYNEQFF.

About this clone: The read finishes 3 residues shy of the CDR3 end, and the germline J gene is used to complete it. The gene calls are TRBV19 and TRBJ1-1; D is possibly TRBD1 (6 bases). The CDR3 has 15 residues. The V gene lost 5 bases and the J gene lost 3 bases, with 16 bases spanning the gap. The germline V gene has CDR1 LNHDA and CDR2 SQIVND (reference sequence). The CDR3 sequence is CASSVEQGGHTEAFF. The CDR3 bases that were read are TGTGCCAGTAGTGTTGAACAGGGTGGACACACTGAA.

With respect to this clone: The read terminates 3 residues ahead of where the CDR3 ends, so the germline J gene completes it. The V call is TRBV30, the J call TRBJ2-5; perhaps TRBD1 as D (6 bases). CDR3 size: 15 residues. V gave up 3 bases and J gave up 1 base, with 15 bases separating them. Germline V gene data show CDR1 as GTSNPN and CDR2 as SVGIG (reference sequence). CDR3 protein: CAWSQGLGIQETQYF. The sequenced part of the CDR3 DNA is TGTGCCTGGAGCCAGGGGTTAGGGATCCAAGAGACC.

For this clone: The CDR3 end lies 3 residues beyond the end of the read and is filled in from the germline J gene. The chain employs TRBV6-2 or TRBV6-3 and TRBJ1-5; no firm D call. The CDR3 has 13 amino acids. V was pared by 7 bases and J by 2 bases, with 9 bases between. The germline CDR1 and CDR2 sequences are MNHEY and SVGEGT. CDR3 DNA (partial): TGTGCCAGCATGGAAACAGGCAATCAGCCC. It encodes CASMETGNQP. In full, the CDR3 reads CASMETGNQPQHF.

The CDR3 here is CASSLPSGGQETQYF. The part of the CDR3 DNA that was read is TGTGCCAGCAGCTTACCTAGCGGGGGCCAAGAGACC. The V and J genes are TRBV7-8 and TRBJ2-5; TRBD2 aligns across 10 bases. The read stops 3 residues short of the end of the CDR3; the missing end is completed from the germline J gene. The CDR3 is 15 amino acids. J was trimmed by 1 base and V by 2 bases; bases with no gene match: 1. Per the germline V gene, CDR1 is SGHVS and CDR2 is FQNEAQ.

About this clone: The read is 3 residues too short to cover the CDR3 end, so that end is filled in from the germline J gene. The rearrangement links TRBV19 to TRBJ2-7; a possible D gene is TRBD1 (5 bases). V shed 3 bases and J shed 2 bases, with 14 bases lying between them. The CDR3 length is 15 residues. The V gene's germline CDR1 is LNHDA and CDR2 SQIVND (reference sequence). CDR3 in amino acids: CASSMEGVGTYEQYF. CDR3 DNA (partial): TGTGCCAGTAGTATGGAAGGGGTCGGAACCTACGAG.

Concerning this clone: The DNA ends 3 residues before the CDR3 does, and the rest of the CDR3 is filled in from the germline J gene. The rearrangement links TRBV6-2 or TRBV6-3 to TRBJ2-4; possibly TRBD2 for D (5 bases). Germline loops: CDR1 MNHEY, CDR2 SVGEGT. CDR3 length equals 14 residues. Trimming cost V 7 bases and J 2 bases, with 12 bases left between them. CDR3 residues: CASTQPGSKNIQYF. Incomplete CDR3 DNA: TGTGCCAGCACCCAACCGGGGTCCAAAAACATT.

To note about this clone: The read is 3 residues too short to cover the CDR3 end, so that end is filled in from the germline J gene. The chain uses TRBV20-1 and TRBJ1-6; TRBD1 matches at 8 bases. This CDR3 has 17 amino acids. V lost 3 bases and J lost 6; bases outside the gene matches: 13. Germline V gene sequence: CDR1 DFQATT, CDR2 SNEGSKA (reference sequence). CDR3 sequence reads: CSARVSRGPTLNSPLHF. The sequenced part of the CDR3 DNA is TGCAGTGCTAGGGTGTCCAGGGGGCCCACTCTTAATTCACCC.